The 30 T cell receptor beta chains listed next were all sequenced from one sample in a study of beta chain features in type 1 diabetes. Study findings and constraints: In every one of the four CD4+ subsets, TCRB CDR3s were moderately but significantly shorter in Type 1 diabetes patients.

All of the isolated RNA was reverse transcribed, so expressed TCRB transcripts were sequenced. Libraries were prepared by immunoSEQ multiplex PCR; TCRdb keeps only in-frame clonotypes and omits some of them. The sample has some 370,000 clones; around 10% are singletons. These TCRs are of unknown antigen specificity. The sample consisted of central memory CD4+ T cells from blood. Receptors originate from a man aged 25-45 years with type 1 diabetes.

This clone was observed at least ten times. Other DNA sequences in this sample translate to the same CDR3. V is TRBV28 and J is TRBJ2-7; tentative D call: TRBD2 (6 bases). V was clipped by 7 bases and J by 6 bases, with 10 bases between them. This CDR3 contains 11 residues. Looked up from germline, CDR1 is MDHEN and CDR2 is SYDVKM. The CDR3: CASTLGGEQYF. Written as DNA, the CDR3 is TGTGCCAGCACCTTGGGGGGCGAGCAGTACTTC.

This chain links TRBV6-5 with TRBJ1-3; no firm D call. The V end lost 6 bases, the J end lost 0 bases, and 12 bases lay between the germline ends. The CDR3 contains 15 residues. Germline V gives CDR1 MNHEY, CDR2 SVGAGI. CDR3 sequence: CASRPRAFSGNTIYF. CDR3 nucleotide sequence: TGTGCCAGCAGGCCACGGGCCTTCTCTGGAAACACCATATATTTT.

J is TRBJ2-3 and V is TRBV7-3; D is perhaps TRBD1 (5 bases). Per the germline V gene, CDR1 is SGHTA and CDR2 is FQGTGA. The V gene lost 3 bases and the J gene lost 7 bases, with 11 bases spanning the gap. This CDR3 has 13 residues. This chain's CDR3 is CASSFDRQYTQYF. CDR3 in DNA: TGTGCCAGCAGCTTCGATAGACAGTATACGCAGTATTTT. The full variable domain, its missing parts supplied by reference TRBV7-3 and TRBJ2-3, is GAGVSQTPSNKVTEKGKYVELRCDPISGHTALYWYRQSLGQGPEFLIYFQGTGAADDSGLPNDRFFAVRPEGSVSTLKIQRTERGDSAVYLCASSFDRQYTQYFGPGTRLTVL.

This clone was observed many times. The chain couples TRBV9 to TRBJ2-2; weak D call: TRBD1 (6 bases). This CDR3 region has 16 residues. CDR1 and CDR2 from the germline V gene are SGDLS and YYNGEE. The ends were cut back, 3 bases at V and 4 bases at J, with 16 bases in the middle. Written as DNA, the CDR3 is TGTGCCAGCAGCGGTCGTACAGGGATGGCCACCGGGGAGCTGTTTTTT. Translated, it gives CASSGRTGMATGELFF.

This clone occurred a few times. One end of the junction does not line up with germline, which may come from a read error. Other nucleotide sequences from this sample produce the same CDR3. The chain has TRBV7-2 and TRBJ2-3; 12 bases are a match to TRBD2. The CDR3 has 15 residues. Germline V lookup: CDR1 SGHTA, CDR2 FQGNSA. CDR3 sequence (DNA): TGTGCCAGCAGCCTAGCGGGAGGGTCCACAGATACGCAGTATTTT. Protein: CASSLAGGSTDTQYF.

V gene TRBV30 combines with J gene TRBJ1-1; 9 nucleotides line up with TRBD1. The CDR3 sequence is 16 residues long. Germline loops: CDR1 GTSNPN, CDR2 SVGIG (reference sequence). The J segment lost 5 bases and the V segment lost 0 bases, leaving 10 bases of the junction unmatched. CDR3 sequence reads: CAWSVGFGTGRTEAFF. Here the CDR3 DNA reads TGTGCCTGGAGTGTGGGGTTTGGGACAGGGAGGACTGAAGCTTTCTTT.

This rearrangement joins TRBV6-5 to TRBJ2-2, with D possibly being TRBD2 (5 bases). Trimming cost V 4 bases and J 5 bases, with 17 bases left between them. The CDR3 loop spans 16 amino acids. The germline CDR1 and CDR2 sequences are MNHEY and SVGAGI. The CDR3 DNA is TGTGCCAGCAGTTCCCCCGGCGGCGGAGGAACCGGGGAGCTGTTTTTT. Protein: CASSSPGGGGTGELFF.

The rearrangement links TRBV27 to TRBJ2-1; perhaps TRBD2 as D (5 bases). This CDR3 spans 12 amino acids. The germline V gene has CDR1 MNHEY and CDR2 SMNVEV (reference sequence). The ends were cut back, 1 base at V and 9 bases at J, with 7 bases in the middle. CDR3 region: CASSLYGIEQFF. CDR3 in DNA: TGTGCCAGCAGTTTATACGGGATTGAGCAGTTCTTC.

The CDR3 loop reads CASSVDGFGYTEAFF. DNA for the CDR3: TGTGCCAGCAGCGTAGATGGGTTTGGGTACACTGAAGCTTTCTTT. V usage is TRBV9 and J usage is TRBJ1-1; D gene uncertain. The CDR3 consists of 15 residues. The ends were cut back, 0 bases at V and 3 bases at J, with 12 bases in the middle. CDR1 SGDLS and CDR2 YYNGEE come from the germline V gene. Full variable domain (remainder filled in from reference TRBV9 and TRBJ1-1): DSGVTQTPKHLITATGQRVTLRCSPRSGDLSVYWYQQSLDQGLQFLIQYYNGEERAKGNILERFSAQQFPDLHSELNLSSLELGDSALYFCASSVDGFGYTEAFFGQGTRLTVV.

V and J are TRBV27 and TRBJ2-3; D unresolved. Trimming took off 2 bases at V and 0 bases at J, with 6 bases between the two ends. The CDR3 contains 14 residues. Germline V lookup: CDR1 MNHEY, CDR2 SMNVEV (reference sequence). CDR3 in amino acids: CASSLMQSTDTQYF. Written as DNA, the CDR3 is TGTGCCAGCAGTTTAATGCAGAGCACAGATACGCAGTATTTT.

This clone has only a few counts. The identical CDR3 is also encoded by other nucleotide sequences in the sample. V and J are TRBV5-1 and TRBJ2-1; weak D call: TRBD1 (6 bases). Germline CDR1 reads SGHRS; CDR2 reads YFSETQ. The V gene lost 1 base and the J gene lost 5 bases, with 7 bases spanning the gap. The CDR3 contains 13 residues. The CDR3 DNA follows: TGCGCCAGCAGCTTGTACAGGGACAATGAGCAGTTCTTC. It is translated as CASSLYRDNEQFF.

This clone was seen a handful of times. The CDR3 reads CASSLREGMRSGNTIYF. For the CDR3, the DNA is TGCGCCAGCAGCTTGCGCGAGGGAATGAGGTCTGGAAACACCATATATTTT. J is TRBJ1-3 and V is TRBV5-1, with D unresolved. The CDR3 spans 17 residues. Germline CDR1 and CDR2: SGHRS and YFSETQ. Trimming cost V 1 base and J 1 base, with 15 bases left between them.

This chain links TRBV5-1 with TRBJ2-2; 9 bases map to TRBD1. Looked up from germline, CDR1 is SGHRS and CDR2 is YFSETQ. The length of the CDR3 is 16 residues. Trimming cost V 0 bases and J 4 bases; bases outside gene matches: 4. The CDR3 DNA sequence: TGCGCCAGCAGCTTGGGACAGGGGGATCCCACCGGGGAGCTGTTTTTT. Residues: CASSLGQGDPTGELFF.

The V and J genes are TRBV4-3 and TRBJ2-2, with a tentative D call TRBD2 (5 bases). V was cut by 3 bases and J by 7 bases, with 6 bases left in between. This CDR3 has 12 residues. Germline loops: CDR1 LGHNA, CDR2 YSLEER. The CDR3 DNA follows: TGCGCCAGCAGCCACCGGGACGGGGAGCTGTTTTTT. Translated: CASSHRDGELFF.

This clone has only a few counts. V and J are TRBV6-5 and TRBJ2-7, with TRBD1 identical over 9 bases. This CDR3 comprises 13 residues. The germline V gene has CDR1 MNHEY and CDR2 SVGAGI. The V and J ends lost 6 bases and 10 bases, in that order; junction bases with no gene match: 10. The CDR3 sequence is CASSVRDRESQYF. CDR3 coding DNA: TGTGCCAGCAGCGTCCGGGACAGGGAAAGTCAGTACTTC.

The gene calls are TRBV7-9 and TRBJ2-1; D could derive from TRBD1 or TRBD2 (5 bases each). CDR3 size: 12 residues. With 5 bases removed from V and 7 bases from J, the gap between germline ends came to 9 bases. CDR1 and CDR2 (germline): SEHNR, FQNEAQ (reference sequence). The CDR3 coding sequence is TGTGCCAGCAGCCAGGGACCTAATGAGCAGTTCTTC. Amino acid sequence: CASSQGPNEQFF.

The table lists this clone with many counts. Other nucleotide sequences from this sample produce the same CDR3. The gene calls are TRBV18 and TRBJ1-5; D is uncertain. V was clipped by 3 bases and J by 2 bases, with 11 bases between them. Per germline, CDR1 KGHSH and CDR2 LQKENI. The CDR3 loop spans 15 amino acids. The CDR3 DNA reads as TGTGCCAGCTCACCGCTAGGGTCGGGCAATCAGCCCCAGCATTTT. Amino acids: CASSPLGSGNQPQHF.

This chain joins TRBV5-4 and TRBJ1-6, with a possible D match to TRBD1 (5 bases). Germline V gene sequence: CDR1 SGHNT, CDR2 YYREEE (reference sequence). The CDR3 covers 14 residues. V lost 3 bases, J lost 7 bases, and 11 bases lay in between. The CDR3 is CASSYQGSNSPLHF. CDR3 bases: TGTGCCAGCAGCTATCAGGGATCGAATTCACCCCTCCACTTT.

This clone appeared a few times. This rearrangement joins TRBV4-2 to TRBJ1-2; no definite D call. The CDR3 runs 13 residues. From germline, CDR1 is LGHNA and CDR2 YNFKEQ. V lost 5 bases to trimming and J lost 4 bases, with 11 bases between them. The CDR3 region is CASSRADRYGYTF. In nucleotides, the CDR3 is TGTGCCAGCAGCAGGGCAGATCGCTATGGCTACACCTTC.

This clone came up a few times. The chain combines TRBV28 with TRBJ1-2, with D hard to call. CDR1 is MDHEN, CDR2 SYDVKM, per germline. This CDR3 is built from 15 residues. The germline V and J ends were trimmed by 4 bases and 4 bases, with 16 bases remaining between them. Here the CDR3 DNA reads TGTGCCAGCAGTTCCTCGACGATTTTAAGCTATGGCTACACCTTC. It yields the protein CASSSSTILSYGYTF.

This clone was detected only a few times. The chain carries TRBV6-6 and TRBJ2-7; TRBD2 matches at 9 bases. Trimming cost V 4 bases and J 3 bases; bases outside gene matches: 4. The CDR3 spans 14 residues. From germline, CDR1 is MNHNY and CDR2 SVGAGI (reference sequence). The CDR3 reads CASSLAGVIYEQYF. In DNA form, the CDR3 reads TGTGCCAGCAGTTTAGCGGGAGTTATCTACGAGCAGTACTTC.

The table lists this clone with many counts. The rearrangement uses TRBV2 and TRBJ2-2, with 8 bases matching TRBD1. The CDR3 covers 16 residues. Germline V gene data show CDR1 as SNHLY and CDR2 as FYNNEI. With V trimmed by 2 bases and J by 1 base, 3 bases remained unmatched. The DNA for the CDR3 is TGTGCCAGCAGTGAACAGGGGGCGATGAACACCGGGGAGCTGTTTTTT. Amino acids: CASSEQGAMNTGELFF. Full variable domain (remainder filled in from reference TRBV2 and TRBJ2-2): EPEVTQTPSHQVTQMGQEVILRCVPISNHLYFYWYRQILGQKVEFLVSFYNNEISEKSEIFDDQFSVERPDGSNFTLKIRSTKLEDSAMYFCASSEQGAMNTGELFFGEGSRLTVL.

V usage is TRBV7-3 and J usage is TRBJ2-1; TRBD2 agrees at 12 bases. The CDR3 has 17 amino acids. V was clipped by 5 bases and J by 5 bases; unmatched bases: 10. Germline V gives CDR1 SGHTA, CDR2 FQGTGA. The CDR3 here is CASSPMWLAGGNNEQFF. The CDR3 DNA is TGTGCCAGCAGCCCTATGTGGCTAGCGGGAGGGAACAATGAGCAGTTCTTC.

The chain has TRBV19 and TRBJ2-3, with TRBD2 matching over 7 bases. The CDR3 loop spans 16 amino acids. Per the germline V gene, CDR1 is LNHDA and CDR2 is SQIVND (reference sequence). J was trimmed by 2 bases and V by 4 bases; bases with no gene match: 9. The CDR3 region is CASSTGLERYTDTQYF. The CDR3 bases are TGTGCCAGTAGTACCGGACTAGAGCGGTACACAGATACGCAGTATTTT.

The CDR3 bases are TGTGCCAGCAGCCGGCAGGGGGCGAGACTCTCCTACAATGAGCAGTTCTTC. Translation: CASSRQGARLSYNEQFF. The chain couples TRBV7-8 to TRBJ2-1; 8 bases are shared with TRBD1. The CDR3 is 17 residues long. CDR1 and CDR2 (germline): SGHVS, FQNEAQ. J lost 0 bases, V lost 5 bases, and 9 bases had no gene match.

This clone was counted a few times. The CDR3 DNA reads as TGTGCCAGCAGTTTCGCCCAGGGCAAGGGGACCGGGGAGCTGTTTTTT. It is translated as CASSFAQGKGTGELFF. This chain joins TRBV28 and TRBJ2-2; possible D gene TRBD1, 5 bases. Trimming pared 3 bases from V and 5 bases from J, leaving 16 bases between. The V gene's germline CDR1 is MDHEN and CDR2 SYDVKM. The CDR3 is made up of 16 amino acids.

In this sample, this clone turned up many times. The V call is TRBV11-2, the J call TRBJ2-1; perhaps TRBD1 as D (6 bases). This CDR3 spans 16 amino acids. V was cut by 7 bases and J by 0 bases, with 16 bases left in between. Germline V gene lookup returns CDR1 SGHAT and CDR2 FQNNGV. The CDR3 coding sequence is TGTGCCAGCACCGACCCCGGGACATCCTCCTACAATGAGCAGTTCTTC. It codes for CASTDPGTSSYNEQFF.

This clone was observed a handful of times. V is TRBV19 and J is TRBJ1-1; D might be TRBD1 (6 bases). The CDR3 loop spans 16 amino acids. V was trimmed by 3 bases and J by 4 bases, leaving 18 bases between them. Looked up from germline, CDR1 is LNHDA and CDR2 is SQIVND (reference sequence). CDR3 coding DNA: TGTGCCAGTAGTATTTGGCGGGGGGCGTCGGGCACTGAAGCTTTCTTT. This codes for CASSIWRGASGTEAFF.

CDR3 region: CAWNGDSGNTIYF. DNA for the CDR3: TGTGCCTGGAACGGGGACTCTGGAAACACCATATATTTT. The V call is TRBV30, the J call TRBJ1-3; no reliable D call. CDR3 length: 13 residues. Between the trimmed V and J ends, which lost 4 bases and 0 bases, there was a span of 7 bases. Germline CDR1 GTSNPN, CDR2 SVGIG (reference sequence).

The chain has TRBV29-1 and TRBJ1-1, with a tentative D call TRBD1 (5 bases). Germline CDR1 is SQVTM and CDR2 is ANQGSEA. With 7 bases removed from V and 5 bases from J, the gap between germline ends came to 20 bases. This CDR3 contains 14 residues. Written as DNA, the CDR3 is TGCAGCGCCTGGACCGGGACCCGGAGTACTGAAGCTTTCTTT. This codes for CSAWTGTRSTEAFF.